Listed here is a single T cell receptor (beta chain). In this sample, this clonotype turned up a few times. Its cognate antigen has yet to be identified. Per-base qualities were not stored, and no clone one base away is much larger. The junction carries 16 bases between V and J, which are trimmed by 2 bases and 8 bases respectively. CDR1 SGHAT and CDR2 FQNNGV are derived from the germline V gene. CDR3 length: 15 amino acids, cysteine to phenylalanine. Only the CDR3 DNA is retained, 45 bases long and in frame from the first base. This sample was taken from a study of T cell repertoires in cytomegalovirus infection (dated by TCRdb to between 2018 and 2021). In the study overall: Alongside well-studied HLA-B-restricted epitopes, the peptide stimulations were aimed at recently identified HLA-C-restricted CMV epitopes, whose presentation resists viral immunomodulation. Donor HLA type was relevant to the analysis, because carriage of CMV infection together with the matching HLA type was indicated by public TCR beta signatures. Overall study results and their limits: In both this cohort and an independent roughly 360-donor cohort, the cumulative frequency of public TCR beta family members distinguished carriers of CMV infection plus the relevant HLA type. The ex vivo response was dominated by HLA-C-restricted CMV-specific TCR beta clonotypes, which also provided the single most frequent clonotype in two of eight donors.

The listed sequencing device is Illumina HiSeq 1500. TCRdb handled the public reads itself, with Q25 trimming in fastp and clone calling in MiXCR, and kept productive beta chains. Every CDR3 protein is listed once, alongside the most common genes and DNA of its rows. A total of roughly 500,000 distinct CDR3 sequences appear in this sample, about 44% of them only once. 43% of the sample comes from the top ten. The treatment or condition label here, explained by the study, means: in vitro stimulation with specific CMV peptide epitopes to enrich CMV-specific T cells. This sequence was found in a human donor in good health (CMV status not recorded). Some clones in this sample may be carry-over from other donors' samples. The sequence is built from TRBV11-2 and TRBJ2-1, and TRBD2 may be the D gene, going by 5 matching bases. Specimen: cultured PBMCs, collected from culture after CMV antigen stimulation. Here the CDR3 is given as CASSLRDLAADEQFF. The base sequence is TGTGCCAGCAGCTTACGGGATCTGGCAGCCGATGAGCAGTTCTTC. Full variable domain (CDR3 extended with the reference TRBV11-2 and TRBJ2-1 proteins): EAGVAQSPRYKIIEKRQSVAFWCNPISGHATLYWYQQILGQGPKLLIQFQNNGVVDDSQLPKDRFSAERLKGVDSTLKIQPAKLEDSAVYLCASSLRDLAADEQFFGPGTRLTVL.